These 26 T cell receptor beta chains share one sample of origin, sequenced in a study of cytomegalovirus exposure and HLA in healthy donors (TCRdb year 2017). Library preparation employed the immunoSEQ multiplex PCR assay. For the multiplex PCR, a mixture combining 60 forward primers for TCR Vbeta segments and 13 reverse primers for TCR Jbeta segments was used. This is the immuneACCESS table as TCRdb keeps it, with only in-frame sequences that have V and J called. A part of the clones is gone; compared with another copy, unresolved V genes explain less than half, and the rest is unexplained. The sample data list under 200,000 clones, and 84% of these were observed just once. The ten largest clones capture around 0.96% of the sample. The sequenced sample was PBMCs. The receptors were gathered from a man aged 25 to 45 in good health and CMV-seronegative.

The chain links TRBV6-5 to TRBJ2-7, with D hard to call. The length of the CDR3 is 12 residues. Between the trimmed V and J ends, which lost 5 bases and 4 bases, there was a span of 9 bases. Germline CDR1 reads MNHEY; CDR2 reads SVGAGI. The CDR3 nucleotides read TGTGCCAGCAGTAGTCAGCGTTACGAGCAGTACTTC. It yields the protein CASSSQRYEQYF.

The genes are TRBV1 and TRBJ2-5; TRBD2 reflects the table's D call only, with no check against the DNA. TRBV1 is a recognized pseudogene. The CDR3 is 15 residues long. CDR3 amino acids: CTSNRPSGIRETQYF. The DNA for the CDR3 is TGCACCAGCAATCGTCCTAGCGGGATAAGGGAGACCCAGTACTTC.

This clone appeared a few times. One junction end disagrees with the germline gene, perhaps due to a read error. The chain joins TRBV7-9 to TRBJ2-1, with 9 bases fitting TRBD1. The CDR3 is 15 amino acids. Germline CDR1 is SEHNR and CDR2 is FQNEAQ (reference sequence). CDR3 nucleotides: TGTTCCAGCAGCTCGAGGAGGGGACAGGGCAATGAGCAGTTCTTC. Its protein product is CSSSSRRGQGNEQFF.

CDR3 residues: CASSQGTDMNTEAFF. The CDR3 DNA sequence: TGCGCCAGCAGCCAAGGGACAGACATGAACACTGAAGCTTTCTTT. The rearrangement links TRBV4-1 to TRBJ1-1; possibly TRBD1 for D (6 bases). Trimming removed 1 base at V and 0 bases at J, with 9 bases between. Germline CDR1 and CDR2: MGHRA and YSYEKL. This CDR3 is 15 amino acids long.

This chain uses TRBV19 with TRBJ2-2; 7 bases agree with TRBD2. The germline V gene encodes CDR1 LNHDA and CDR2 SQIVND (reference sequence). After removal of 7 bases from V and 5 bases from J, the junction contained 13 bases not matched to a gene. CDR3 size: 16 residues. DNA of the CDR3: TGTGCCAGTACCAGTCCGGGGGGATCGCGTACCGGGGAGCTGTTTTTT. Its translation is CASTSPGGSRTGELFF.

The J gene is TRBJ2-5, the V gene TRBV13; 9 nucleotides line up with TRBD1. The V segment lost 3 bases and the J segment 5 bases; nucleotides outside the gene matches: 7. Per the germline V gene, CDR1 is PRHDT and CDR2 is FYEKMQ (reference sequence). The CDR3 covers 15 residues. CDR3 sequence: CASSFRQGGGETQYF. Written as DNA, the CDR3 is TGTGCCAGCAGCTTTCGACAGGGGGGCGGGGAGACCCAGTACTTC.

The chain employs TRBV5-1 and TRBJ1-3; D unresolved. V lost 2 bases and J lost 0, with 12 bases in between. Germline-derived CDR1 and CDR2 are SGHRS and YFSETQ. The CDR3 contains 16 residues. The CDR3 nucleotides read TGCGCCAGCAGCTTCTCGACAAGAAACTCTGGAAACACCATATATTTT. This sequence encodes CASSFSTRNSGNTIYF.

The chain is built from TRBV5-4 and TRBJ1-4; perhaps TRBD1 as D (5 bases). From germline, CDR1 is SGHNT and CDR2 YYREEE (reference sequence). This CDR3 is 15 amino acids long. Trimming stripped 2 bases from V and 0 bases from J, with 8 bases between. CDR3 nucleotide sequence: TGTGCCAGCAGCTTTGGGGGGTCAACTAATGAAAAACTGTTTTTT. Protein sequence: CASSFGGSTNEKLFF.

The chain links TRBV29-1 to TRBJ1-1; D may be TRBD1 (5 bases). Trimming shortened V by 7 bases and J by 3 bases, and 15 bases separated the two germline ends. This CDR3 has 13 amino acids. The germline V gene encodes CDR1 SQVTM and CDR2 ANQGSEA. The CDR3 DNA is TGCAGCGCCGGGGGGGGGAAGGACACTGAAGCTTTCTTT. Protein: CSAGGGKDTEAFF.

The count of this clone is one. V is TRBV7-9 and J is TRBJ2-1, with D perhaps TRBD2 (5 bases). Trimming shortened V by 2 bases and J by 0 bases, and 14 bases separated the two germline ends. CDR3 length equals 17 residues. CDR1 and CDR2 (germline): SEHNR, FQNEAQ (reference sequence). The CDR3 bases are TGTGCCAGCAGCTTATTCACCCTAGCCGGCTCCTACAATGAGCAGTTCTTC. Translation: CASSLFTLAGSYNEQFF. The full variable domain, rest sourced from reference TRBV7-9 and TRBJ2-1, is DTGVSQNPRHKITKRGQNVTFRCDPISEHNRLYWYRQTLGQGPEFLTYFQNEAQLEKSRLLSDRFSAERPKGSFSTLEIQRTEQGDSAMYLCASSLFTLAGSYNEQFFGPGTRLTVL.

This chain uses TRBV9 with TRBJ2-7; D possibly corresponds to TRBD2 (6 bases). Trimming stripped 0 bases from V and 3 bases from J, with 13 bases between. CDR1 and CDR2 (germline): SGDLS, YYNGEE. The CDR3 extends over 15 amino acids. The CDR3 DNA reads as TGTGCCAGCAGCGTAGCTACGGGGGAAGGCTACGAGCAGTACTTC. Protein: CASSVATGEGYEQYF.

The genes are TRBV7-6 and TRBJ2-3; no firm D call. Germline V gives CDR1 SGHVS, CDR2 FNYEAQ. Trimming cost V 1 base and J 3 bases, with 5 bases left between them. The CDR3 is 13 amino acids. The CDR3 here is CASSLGTTDTQYF. For the CDR3, the DNA is TGTGCCAGCAGCTTAGGCACTACAGATACGCAGTATTTT.

In DNA, the CDR3 is TGTGCCAGCAGCAGCGGACAGGGTGTTGGCTACACCTTC. Translating gives CASSSGQGVGYTF. The J gene is TRBJ1-2, the V gene TRBV7-9, with 8 bases that match TRBD1. V lost 5 bases and J lost 7; bases outside the gene matches: 6. This CDR3 is 13 amino acids long. CDR1 is SEHNR and CDR2 is FQNEAQ in the germline V gene (reference sequence).

The chain is built from TRBV11-3 and TRBJ2-2, with 15 bases fitting TRBD2. V lost 5 bases and J lost 6; bases outside the gene matches: 7. This CDR3 spans 17 amino acids. Germline-derived CDR1 and CDR2 are SGHNT and YENEEA. The CDR3 nucleotides are TGTGCCAGCAGCGTCAGAGGGACTAGCGGGAGGTCCGGGGAGCTGTTTTTT. Translation gives CASSVRGTSGRSGELFF.

Comments on this clone: The final CDR3 position lacks the conserved phenylalanine or tryptophan, pointing to a likely read error. The rearrangement uses TRBV4-1 and TRBJ2-7, with a possible D match to TRBD1 (6 bases). Germline CDR1 reads MGHRA; CDR2 reads YSYEKL. V lost 1 base and J lost 4, with 17 bases in between. The CDR3 has 16 amino acids. CDR3 in amino acids: CASSQVGEAGAYEQYL. CDR3 nucleotide sequence: TGCGCCAGCAGCCAAGTTGGAGAGGCAGGGGCATACGAGCAGTACCTC.

With respect to this clone: An end of the junction does not agree with germline; a read error may underlie this. The genes are TRBV5-1 and TRBJ2-1, with TRBD1 matching 12 bases. The CDR3 extends over 17 amino acids. Germline loops: CDR1 SGHRS, CDR2 YFSETQ. CDR3 amino acids: CASSLPIRDRGRNEQLF. DNA of the CDR3: TGCGCCAGCAGCTTGCCTATCCGGGACAGGGGGCGCAATGAGCAGCTCTTC.

The CDR3 nucleotides are TGTGCCAGTAGTATATGGCAGACAGCGACCCAAGAGACCCAGTACTTC. Protein sequence: CASSIWQTATQETQYF. This chain links TRBV19 with TRBJ2-5; TRBD1 is a possible D gene (5 bases). This CDR3 is 16 amino acids long. Germline CDR1 LNHDA, CDR2 SQIVND (reference sequence). The V end lost 2 bases, the J end lost 1 base, and 14 bases lay between the germline ends.

This clone was picked up a small number of times. This chain connects TRBV9 to TRBJ1-1, with 9 bases fitting TRBD1. V trimming: 1 base; J trimming: 3 bases; junction bases outside the gene matches: 4. Germline V gene data show CDR1 as SGDLS and CDR2 as YYNGEE. This CDR3 is 15 amino acids long. The CDR3 coding sequence is TGTGCCAGCAGCGTAAAGACAGGGGGAGACACTGAAGCTTTCTTT. It yields the protein CASSVKTGGDTEAFF.

V usage is TRBV9 and J usage is TRBJ2-7, with a weak D call TRBD2 (7 bases). The CDR3 length is 15 residues. The V gene's germline CDR1 is SGDLS and CDR2 YYNGEE. Trimming stripped 3 bases from V and 2 bases from J, with 15 bases between. CDR3 sequence: CASSEGGGTPYEQYF. In DNA form, the CDR3 reads TGTGCCAGCAGCGAGGGGGGGGGAACACCCTACGAGCAGTACTTC.

The CDR3: CAASLAGITDTQYF. CDR3 bases: TGTGCCGCCTCTCTAGCGGGAATCACAGATACGCAGTATTTT. The chain recombines TRBV10-3 with TRBJ2-3; the match to TRBD2 covers 9 bases. The junction had 8 bases not matched to a gene; V was cut back by 11 bases and J by 2 bases. This CDR3 comprises 14 residues. Germline CDR1 and CDR2: ENHRY and SYGVKD.

In its sample, this clone was seen once. This chain connects TRBV5-6 to TRBJ2-7; 9 nucleotides align to TRBD1. V lost 4 bases to trimming and J lost 3 bases; unmatched junction nucleotides: 11. Germline V gene lookup returns CDR1 SGHDT and CDR2 YYEEEE. The CDR3 totals 16 residues. CDR3 sequence reads: CASSPSPGTGSYEQYF. CDR3 bases: TGTGCCAGCAGCCCTTCCCCCGGGACAGGGAGCTACGAGCAGTACTTC.

This rearrangement joins TRBV9 to TRBJ2-2; 12 bases line up with TRBD1. Germline CDR1 SGDLS, CDR2 YYNGEE. J gave up 1 base and V 7 bases, and 2 bases lay outside the gene matches. The CDR3 contains 15 residues. This CDR3 reads CASGTGGRNTGELFF. Here the CDR3 DNA reads TGTGCCAGCGGGACAGGGGGCAGGAACACCGGGGAGCTGTTTTTT.

The rearrangement uses TRBV5-1 and TRBJ2-1; D might be TRBD2 (6 bases). CDR3 length equals 16 residues. Trimming took 4 bases from V and 6 from J, leaving 20 bases between them. Germline CDR1 is SGHRS and CDR2 is YFSETQ. CDR3 nucleotides: TGCGCCAGCAGCCAGGGAAATGGCGGGATTTTCAATGAGCAGTTCTTC. It translates to CASSQGNGGIFNEQFF.

The chain joins TRBV5-1 to TRBJ2-3; TRBD1 matches at 8 bases. Germline trimming cut 2 bases from V and 4 bases from J; bases unmatched to any gene: 6. CDR1 is SGHRS and CDR2 is YFSETQ in the germline V gene. The CDR3 sequence is 15 residues long. CDR3 nucleotide sequence: TGCGCCAGCAGCTTCGGGAAGACAGGGGCAGATACGCAGTATTTT. Its protein product is CASSFGKTGADTQYF.

The chain couples TRBV6-6 to TRBJ1-5; D may be TRBD1 (6 bases). There are 16 residues in the CDR3. Trimming removed 0 bases at V and 1 base at J, with 10 bases between. The germline V gene encodes CDR1 MNHNY and CDR2 SVGAGI (reference sequence). The DNA for the CDR3 is TGTGCCAGCAGTTACTCGAGGCAGGGGAGCAATCAGCCCCAGCATTTT. It encodes CASSYSRQGSNQPQHF.

The chain uses TRBV6-6 and TRBJ2-2; D gene uncertain. Trimming stripped 1 base from V and 6 bases from J, with 9 bases between. From germline, CDR1 is MNHNY and CDR2 SVGAGI (reference sequence). The CDR3 has 14 residues. CDR3 loop: CASSYYGGAGELFF. The CDR3 DNA sequence: TGTGCCAGCAGTTACTACGGCGGAGCCGGGGAGCTGTTTTTT.